The 30 T cell receptor beta chains in this list originate from one sample, sequenced in a study of blood T cell repertoires in COVID-19. Profiling relied on immunoSEQ multiplex PCR, and the TCRdb table lists in-frame clones only, not all of them. Of more than 95,000 clones listed, about 85% are singletons. Sequencing used peripheral blood. These TCRs come from a woman of 80 years or more with acute or convalescent COVID-19.

The chain employs TRBV7-2 and TRBJ2-3; tentatively, D is TRBD2 (5 bases). The CDR3 runs 15 residues. In germline, CDR1 is SGHTA, CDR2 FQGNSA. V was pared by 6 bases and J by 9 bases, with 22 bases between. In nucleotides, the CDR3 is TGTGCCAGCAGACGCTCTGGTAGCGTGAAGGGAACGCAGTATTTT. It codes for CASRRSGSVKGTQYF.

This chain uses TRBV3-1 (or the pseudogene TRBV3-2) with TRBJ2-6; unclear D gene. V lost 0 bases, J lost 0 bases, and 3 bases lay in between. This CDR3 spans 15 amino acids. Looked up from germline, CDR1 is LGHDT and CDR2 is YNNKEL (reference sequence). The CDR3 DNA follows: TGTGCCAGCAGCCAAGACTTCTCTGGGGCCAACGTCCTGACTTTC. It encodes CASSQDFSGANVLTF.

The V and J genes are TRBV5-1 and TRBJ1-6; TRBD1 matches 11 bases. Germline V gives CDR1 SGHRS, CDR2 YFSETQ. V lost 4 bases to trimming and J lost 10 bases; unmatched junction nucleotides: 7. CDR3 size: 15 residues. This CDR3 is CASSEGQGEGSPLHF. In nucleotides, the CDR3 is TGCGCCAGCAGCGAGGGACAGGGGGAAGGATCACCCCTCCACTTT.

The chain employs TRBV4-2 and TRBJ2-2; 9 bases agree with TRBD2. Germline V CDR1 and CDR2: LGHNA, YNFKEQ. Trimming cost V 4 bases and J 2 bases; bases outside gene matches: 8. The CDR3 covers 17 residues. CDR3 coding DNA: TGTGCCAGCAGCCCCCGGGAGCGGGGGGCTAACACCGGGGAGCTGTTTTTT. As protein: CASSPRERGANTGELFF.

This clone came up many times. The same CDR3 is also encoded by other DNA sequences in this sample. CDR3 sequence reads: CASSPGTGYGYTF. The CDR3 DNA sequence: TGTGCCAGCAGCCCTGGGACAGGGTACGGCTACACCTTC. This rearrangement joins TRBV5-4 to TRBJ1-2; TRBD1 matches at 9 bases. The CDR3 runs to 13 residues. Germline-derived CDR1 and CDR2 are SGHNT and YYREEE (reference sequence). After removal of 4 bases from V and 8 bases from J, the junction contained 6 bases not matched to a gene.

This clone was seen only a few times. This sample also contains other DNA sequences that code for the same CDR3. DNA of the CDR3: TGTGCCAGCAGCTTATACAGAAATCAGCCCCAGCATTTT. Translation: CASSLYRNQPQHF. V usage is TRBV7-3 and J usage is TRBJ1-5; no clear D. The CDR3 has 13 amino acids. Looked up from germline, CDR1 is SGHTA and CDR2 is FQGTGA. The V end was cut by 2 bases, the J end by 4 bases, with 6 bases between.

The chain uses TRBV11-2 and TRBJ1-4, with no clear D. The germline V and J ends were trimmed by 5 bases and 2 bases, with 12 bases remaining between them. The CDR3 runs to 15 residues. Germline assignment: CDR1 SGHAT and CDR2 FQNNGV. The CDR3 region has the DNA TGTGCCAGCAGCCTTGAGAGAGGGACTAATGAAAAACTGTTTTTT. Protein sequence: CASSLERGTNEKLFF.

In this sample, this clone turned up once. This chain connects TRBV21-1 to TRBJ2-1; TRBD1, the table's D call, was not compared with the DNA. TRBV21-1 is recorded as a pseudogene. The CDR3 spans 16 residues. CDR3: CASSKGGQGKGNEQFF. The CDR3, as DNA: TGTGCCAGCAGCAAAGGGGGACAGGGGAAGGGCAATGAGCAGTTCTTC.

The chain combines TRBV7-2 with TRBJ2-3, with D maybe TRBD2 (6 bases). V lost 2 bases, J lost 2 bases, and 11 bases lay in between. The CDR3 covers 15 residues. Germline-derived CDR1 and CDR2 are SGHTA and FQGNSA. The CDR3 DNA reads as TGTGCCAGCAGCTTAAATAAGGGACTCACAGATACGCAGTATTTT. Translating gives CASSLNKGLTDTQYF. Combining the CDR3 with reference TRBV7-2 and TRBJ2-3 gives the whole variable domain GAGVSQSPSNKVTEKGKDVELRCDPISGHTALYWYRQSLGQGLEFLIYFQGNSAPDKSGLPSDRFSAERTGGSVSTLTIQRTQQEDSAVYLCASSLNKGLTDTQYFGPGTRLTVL.

The V and J genes are TRBV5-4 and TRBJ2-5, with TRBD1 identical over 7 bases. The junction had 5 bases not matched to a gene; V was cut back by 5 bases and J by 1 base. Germline lookup yields CDR1 SGHNT and CDR2 YYREEE (reference sequence). The CDR3 loop spans 14 amino acids. The CDR3: CASRGGQIQETQYF. CDR3 DNA: TGTGCCAGCAGAGGGGGACAGATCCAAGAGACCCAGTACTTC.

This clone was observed a single time. The V call is TRBV5-6, the J call TRBJ1-6, with D perhaps matching TRBD1 (6 bases). Trimming stripped 2 bases from V and 8 bases from J, with 17 bases between. The CDR3 is 16 residues long. Germline loops: CDR1 SGHDT, CDR2 YYEEEE. Here the CDR3 reads CASSLGQFHIYSPLHF. The CDR3 DNA is TGTGCCAGCAGCTTAGGACAGTTTCACATTTATTCACCCCTCCACTTT.

The V call is TRBV27, the J call TRBJ1-1, with TRBD1 identical over 7 bases. CDR3 size: 16 residues. The germline CDR1 and CDR2 sequences are MNHEY and SMNVEV (reference sequence). V was pared by 1 base and J by 4 bases, with 9 bases of the junction left unmatched. The CDR3 sequence is CASSLFGGGKATEAFF. The DNA for the CDR3 is TGTGCCAGCAGTTTATTTGGAGGGGGCAAGGCCACTGAAGCTTTCTTT.

V gene TRBV7-7 combines with J gene TRBJ1-3; D call uncertain. CDR1 SSHAT and CDR2 FNYEAQ come from the germline V gene (reference sequence). The CDR3 covers 11 residues. CDR3: CATATRNTIYF. Here the CDR3 DNA reads TGTGCTACCGCGACGAGGAACACCATATATTTT.

V usage is TRBV20-1 and J usage is TRBJ1-4, with 8 bases aligning to TRBD1. Germline lookup yields CDR1 DFQATT and CDR2 SNEGSKA (reference sequence). The CDR3 runs 14 residues. V trimming: 3 bases; J trimming: 5 bases; junction bases outside the gene matches: 5. The CDR3 reads CSASNRQGNEKLFF. The CDR3 DNA reads TGCAGTGCTAGTAATAGACAGGGGAATGAAAAACTGTTTTTT.

This clone is a singleton in its sample. CDR3 amino acids: CASSSRTLGTSGANVLTF. CDR3 bases: TGTGCCAGCAGCTCCCGGACACTTGGAACCTCTGGGGCCAACGTCCTGACTTTC. The gene calls are TRBV7-2 and TRBJ2-6, with D perhaps TRBD1 (5 bases). The CDR3 is 18 amino acids. Germline V gene sequence: CDR1 SGHTA, CDR2 FQGNSA. V was pared by 4 bases and J by 0 bases, with 16 bases between.

The V gene is TRBV2, the J gene TRBJ1-1, with 8 bases aligning to TRBD1. This CDR3 region has 14 residues. V was pared by 7 bases and J by 1 base, with 5 bases of the junction left unmatched. Germline V gene sequence: CDR1 SNHLY, CDR2 FYNNEI. The DNA of the CDR3 is TGTGCCAGCAAGCAGACAGGGGCGAACACTGAAGCTTTCTTT. Its protein product is CASKQTGANTEAFF.

The chain has TRBV9 and TRBJ2-2; tentatively, D is TRBD1 (5 bases). The CDR3 runs to 15 residues. CDR1 is SGDLS, CDR2 YYNGEE, per germline. The V end was cut by 1 base, the J end by 3 bases, with 10 bases between. In DNA, the CDR3 is TGTGCCAGCAGCGTAACGGACATCTACACCGGGGAGCTGTTTTTT. This codes for CASSVTDIYTGELFF.

This chain links TRBV5-1 with TRBJ1-3; 9 positions agree with TRBD1. With V trimmed by 3 bases and J by 7 bases, 8 bases remained unmatched. Germline-derived CDR1 and CDR2 are SGHRS and YFSETQ. The CDR3 has 15 residues. The CDR3 sequence is CASSYGDREPNTIYF. As DNA, the CDR3 is TGCGCCAGCAGCTATGGGGACAGGGAACCGAACACCATATATTTT.

The chain employs TRBV18 and TRBJ1-1, with D unclear. This CDR3 region has 14 residues. Per the germline V gene, CDR1 is KGHSH and CDR2 is LQKENI. V was cut by 5 bases and J by 8 bases, with 18 bases left in between. The CDR3 DNA reads TGTGCCAGCTCATCGATGACCGGGTTTGCCGAAGCTTTCTTT. Translating it yields CASSSMTGFAEAFF.

The V and J genes are TRBV5-4 and TRBJ2-2; 11 bases fit TRBD1. This CDR3 comprises 16 residues. Trimming removed 4 bases from V and 4 bases from J; junction bases left unmatched: 6. Germline V CDR1 and CDR2: SGHNT, YYREEE (reference sequence). This CDR3 reads CASSPGTGGITGELFF. For the CDR3, the DNA is TGTGCCAGCAGCCCGGGGACAGGGGGGATCACCGGGGAGCTGTTTTTT.

The chain combines TRBV3-1 (or the pseudogene TRBV3-2) with TRBJ1-3, with TRBD1 matching over 7 bases. This CDR3 region has 14 residues. The V gene end was trimmed by 4 bases and the J gene end by 3 bases; junction bases not matched to a gene: 3. Per germline, CDR1 LGHDT and CDR2 YNNKEL (reference sequence). The DNA for the CDR3 is TGTGCCAGCAGCCGGGACAGCCTTGGAAACACCATATATTTT. Translating it yields CASSRDSLGNTIYF.

This clone was recorded once. The chain couples TRBV2 to TRBJ1-5; 7 nucleotides align to TRBD1. Germline V gene data show CDR1 as SNHLY and CDR2 as FYNNEI. The V and J ends lost 2 bases and 6 bases, in that order; junction bases with no gene match: 7. The CDR3 runs 15 residues. The CDR3, as DNA: TGTGCCAGCAGTGAATACGGGACAGTGGGTCAGCCCCAGCATTTT. Amino acids: CASSEYGTVGQPQHF.

The chain couples TRBV5-1 to TRBJ2-1; 13 positions match TRBD2. The CDR3 length is 16 residues. CDR1 and CDR2 (germline): SGHRS, YFSETQ. V shed 1 base and J 4 bases; nucleotides not matched to a gene: 2. This CDR3 reads CASSLMTSGGYNEQFF. In nucleotides, the CDR3 is TGCGCCAGCAGCTTGATGACTAGCGGGGGGTACAATGAGCAGTTCTTC.

The genes are TRBV19 and TRBJ2-2; TRBD2 is a possible D gene (5 bases). The CDR3 length is 15 residues. V was shortened by 6 bases and J by 5 bases, with 16 bases between the two germline ends. Germline lookup yields CDR1 LNHDA and CDR2 SQIVND (reference sequence). The CDR3 DNA reads as TGTGCCAGTAGGGGTCGGGGAAGCCGGACCGGGGAGCTGTTTTTT. Amino acid sequence: CASRGRGSRTGELFF.

The chain uses TRBV3-1 (or the pseudogene TRBV3-2) and TRBJ1-1, with TRBD1 as a possible D gene (5 bases). The CDR3 runs to 14 residues. CDR1 is LGHDT, CDR2 YNNKEL, per germline (reference sequence). With 3 bases removed from V and 1 base from J, the gap between germline ends came to 9 bases. The CDR3 reads CASSHPTENTEAFF. Written as DNA, the CDR3 is TGTGCCAGCAGCCATCCGACAGAGAACACTGAAGCTTTCTTT.

This chain connects TRBV5-1 to TRBJ2-1, with D maybe TRBD2 (6 bases). CDR3 size: 15 residues. In germline, CDR1 is SGHRS, CDR2 YFSETQ. V lost 0 bases and J 6 bases, leaving 13 bases between the germline ends. As DNA, the CDR3 is TGCGCCAGCAGCTTGGCGGGGATCGGGAGCAATGAGCAGTTCTTC. Translation gives CASSLAGIGSNEQFF.

The gene calls are TRBV6-5 and TRBJ1-2, with TRBD1 matching over 8 bases. This CDR3 is 13 amino acids long. Trimming at V came to 4 bases and at J to 3 bases, leaving 1 base not matched to a gene. Germline values: CDR1 MNHEY, CDR2 SVGAGI. The CDR3 protein is CASSSDRDYGYTF. CDR3 bases: TGTGCCAGCAGTTCGGACAGGGACTATGGCTACACCTTC.

The count of this clone is one. The chain uses TRBV18 and TRBJ2-3, with TRBD1 as a possible D gene (5 bases). Deletions cut 2 bases from V and 5 bases from J, with 17 bases between. Germline V gene lookup returns CDR1 KGHSH and CDR2 LQKENI. The CDR3 has 16 residues. The CDR3 here is CASSPEGAPPLDTQYF. Here the CDR3 DNA reads TGTGCCAGCTCACCAGAAGGGGCTCCCCCCTTAGATACGCAGTATTTT.

The rearrangement links TRBV5-1 to TRBJ2-3; D is possibly TRBD2 (6 bases). The V end lost 4 bases, the J end lost 1 base, and 22 bases lay between the germline ends. The germline CDR1 and CDR2 sequences are SGHRS and YFSETQ. This CDR3 has 18 residues. CDR3 amino acids: CASSRGTSTGRGTDTQYF. As DNA, the CDR3 is TGCGCCAGCAGCCGAGGCACTAGCACAGGACGTGGCACAGATACGCAGTATTTT.

V and J are TRBV24-1 and TRBJ2-1; possible D gene TRBD1, 5 bases. CDR1 and CDR2 from the germline V gene are KGHDR and SFDVKD. The CDR3 loop spans 16 amino acids. Deletions cut 2 bases from V and 1 base from J, with 11 bases between. Here the CDR3 DNA reads TGTGCCACCAGTGATTCCAGGGCGAGGTCCTACAATGAGCAGTTCTTC. Translation gives CATSDSRARSYNEQFF.